One sample yielded the 13 T cell receptor beta chains listed below, sequenced in a study of a mutant IDH1 vaccine in newly diagnosed glioma. These receptors are not linked to any known antigen. Time point described: week 47, end of study. One vaccine dose held 300 ug of mutant IDH1 20-mer peptide and came with topical imiquimod. Sequencing was performed with immunoSEQ multiplex PCR; in TCRdb, only in-frame clones are kept and a portion is missing. The data contain about 50,000 clones, less than 85% of them singletons. The sequenced sample was PBMCs, obtained from a glioma patient whose treatment included an IDH1 peptide vaccine. These receptors were taken from a woman aged 40 to 50 with glioma. Some clones in this sample may be carry-over from other donors' samples.

The chain combines TRBV28 with TRBJ2-3; 9 positions agree with TRBD2. V lost 3 bases, J lost 3 bases, and 1 base stayed unmatched. The germline V gene has CDR1 MDHEN and CDR2 SYDVKM. The CDR3 extends over 14 amino acids. The CDR3 reads CASSFLAGTDTQYF. The CDR3, as DNA: TGTGCCAGCAGTTTTCTAGCGGGGACAGATACGCAGTATTTT.

V and J are TRBV9 and TRBJ2-7; tentative D call: TRBD2 (6 bases). The CDR3 covers 15 residues. The germline V gene encodes CDR1 SGDLS and CDR2 YYNGEE. Trimming took 0 bases from V and 0 from J, leaving 10 bases between them. Here the CDR3 reads CASSVASASSYEQYF. The CDR3 DNA reads as TGTGCCAGCAGCGTAGCTAGCGCTAGCTCCTACGAGCAGTACTTC.

The chain carries TRBV30 and TRBJ2-1; a weak D match, TRBD2 (6 bases). Germline lookup yields CDR1 GTSNPN and CDR2 SVGIG (reference sequence). V was trimmed by 3 bases and J by 6 bases, leaving 15 bases between them. The CDR3 is 14 amino acids. CDR3 region: CAWRPGTPSNEQFF. The DNA for the CDR3 is TGTGCCTGGAGGCCGGGGACTCCCAGCAATGAGCAGTTCTTC.

This clone was picked up one time. The chain combines TRBV7-2 with TRBJ2-5; D not resolved. Trimming left V 1 base short and J 2 bases short, with 5 bases between. This CDR3 is 13 amino acids long. The V gene's germline CDR1 is SGHTA and CDR2 FQGNSA. CDR3 residues: CASSLGLQETQYF. The DNA of the CDR3 is TGTGCCAGCAGCTTAGGGCTGCAAGAGACCCAGTACTTC.

The chain is built from TRBV6-5 and TRBJ2-5; possible D gene TRBD1, 5 bases. The J call may be mistaken, given a closer DNA end match to TRBJ2-7. The CDR3 contains 15 residues. Per the germline V gene, CDR1 is MNHEY and CDR2 is SVGAGI. In DNA, the CDR3 is TGTGCCAGCAGTTATAGCCAGGGTAGCTCCTACGAGCAGTACTTC. Its protein product is CASSYSQGSSYEQYF.

This clone has just a few counts. The chain couples TRBV5-5 to TRBJ1-1, with D maybe TRBD1 (6 bases). V was shortened by 6 bases and J by 0 bases, with 9 bases between the two germline ends. Germline values: CDR1 SGHKS, CDR2 YYEKEE (reference sequence). The CDR3 is 13 amino acids. The CDR3 DNA is TGTGCCAGCAAGGGGGACTTGAACACTGAAGCTTTCTTT. This codes for CASKGDLNTEAFF. Supplemented by reference TRBV5-5 and TRBJ1-1, the full variable domain reads DAGVTQSPTHLIKTRGQQVTLRCSPISGHKSVSWYQQVLGQGPQFIFQYYEKEERGRGNFPDRFSARQFPNYSSELNVNALLLGDSALYLCASKGDLNTEAFFGQGTRLTVV.

The chain couples TRBV7-2 to TRBJ2-7; D is unresolved. In germline, CDR1 is SGHTA, CDR2 FQGNSA. V lost 5 bases, J lost 1 base, and 18 bases lay in between. CDR3 length: 16 amino acids. CDR3 bases: TGTGCCAGCAGCGAACCTCTAGAGAACCCATCCTACGAGCAGTACTTC. The encoded protein is CASSEPLENPSYEQYF. The whole variable domain, remainder taken from reference TRBV7-2 and TRBJ2-7, is GAGVSQSPSNKVTEKGKDVELRCDPISGHTALYWYRQSLGQGLEFLIYFQGNSAPDKSGLPSDRFSAERTGGSVSTLTIQRTQQEDSAVYLCASSEPLENPSYEQYFGPGTRLTVT.

This sequence joins TRBV15 and TRBJ1-2, with D unresolved. V was cut by 1 base and J by 7 bases, with 13 bases left in between. Germline lookup yields CDR1 LNHNV and CDR2 YYDKDF (reference sequence). This CDR3 has 14 residues. CDR3 nucleotide sequence: TGTGCCACCAGCAGAGGTACAGCTGAGGTTGGCTACACCTTC. Its translation: CATSRGTAEVGYTF.

CDR3 sequence: CAWSVGGDQPQHF. CDR3 sequence (DNA): TGTGCCTGGAGTGTTGGGGGGGATCAGCCCCAGCATTTT. This sequence joins TRBV30 and TRBJ1-5; D is perhaps TRBD1 (5 bases). Germline lookup yields CDR1 GTSNPN and CDR2 SVGIG (reference sequence). The CDR3 has 13 residues. The V end was cut by 0 bases, the J end by 5 bases, with 8 bases between. The whole variable domain, filled in from reference TRBV30 and TRBJ1-5, reads SQTIHQWPATLVQPVGSPLSLECTVEGTSNPNLYWYRQAAGRGLQLLFYSVGIGQISSEVPQNLSASRPQDRQFILSSKKLLLSDSGFYLCAWSVGGDQPQHFGDGTRLSIL.

The sample holds a few counts of this clone. The CDR3 protein is CAWAGATEAFF. DNA for the CDR3: TGTGCCTGGGCGGGGGCCACTGAAGCTTTCTTT. V is TRBV30 and J is TRBJ1-1; TRBD1 might be the D (6 bases). Per germline, CDR1 GTSNPN and CDR2 SVGIG (reference sequence). Trimming pared 5 bases from V and 4 bases from J, leaving 8 bases between. The CDR3 sequence is 11 residues long.

The V gene is TRBV7-6, the J gene TRBJ1-1, with TRBD1 as a possible D gene (5 bases). The CDR3 totals 14 residues. The germline V and J ends were trimmed by 5 bases and 1 base, with 11 bases remaining between them. Germline assignment: CDR1 SGHVS and CDR2 FNYEAQ. Written as DNA, the CDR3 is TGTGCCAGCAGCCTTCAGGGAGGGAACACTGAAGCTTTCTTT. Protein product: CASSLQGGNTEAFF.

This chain connects TRBV19 to TRBJ2-1; 11 nucleotides agree with TRBD2. Per the germline V gene, CDR1 is LNHDA and CDR2 is SQIVND (reference sequence). The CDR3 sequence is 18 residues long. V dropped 5 bases and J dropped 3; count of bases not matched to a gene: 12. The CDR3 loop reads CASSVISGGAVSYNEQFF. CDR3 nucleotide sequence: TGTGCCAGTAGTGTCATTAGCGGGGGGGCAGTAAGCTACAATGAGCAGTTCTTC. The full variable domain, with the rest looked up from reference TRBV19 and TRBJ2-1, is DGGITQSPKYLFRKEGQNVTLSCEQNLNHDAMYWYRQDPGQGLRLIYYSQIVNDFQKGDIAEGYSVSREKKESFPLTVTSAQKNPTAFYLCASSVISGGAVSYNEQFFGPGTRLTVL.

The rearrangement joins TRBV6-5 to TRBJ2-2; no clear D gene. This CDR3 spans 13 amino acids. Trimming removed 0 bases at V and 11 bases at J, with 10 bases between. Germline assignment: CDR1 MNHEY and CDR2 SVGAGI. The CDR3 nucleotides read TGTGCCAGCAGTTACTCCCCAGGTAGCGAGCTGTTTTTT. Protein: CASSYSPGSELFF.